These T cell receptor beta chains were read from a single sample in a study of OX40 agonist ivuxolimab in advanced cancers. The repertoire was sequenced with immunoSEQ multiplex PCR; TCRdb's copy has only in-frame clones and lacks some. Of about 44,000 clones listed, 65% to 85% are singletons. This specimen was CD4+ or CD8+ T cells sorted from blood, taken in a trial of the OX40 agonist ivuxolimab. The receptors were gathered from an adult with an advanced solid tumor such as melanoma, head and neck, liver or kidney cancer. CDR3s include the opening cysteine and the closing phenylalanine or tryptophan. D genes are given only for firm matches. Rows give clone size only sometimes, using once, few, many, or a class for an expanded clone.

-	-	TRBJ1-2	TRBV6-5	CASSYQGGDYGYTF	TGTGCCAGCAGTTACCAGGGAGGTGACTATGGCTACACCTTC
-	-	TRBJ1-4	TRBV7-9	CASSTSAYREWVEKLFF	TGTGCCAGCAGCACCTCCGCTTACAGGGAGTGGGTTGAAAAACTGTTTTTT
-	-	TRBJ1-1	TRBV27	CASRRAALNTEAFF	TGTGCCAGCAGGAGGGCAGCTTTGAACACTGAAGCTTTCTTT
-	-	TRBJ1-1	TRBV7-9	CASSLEVRAEAFF	TGTGCCAGCAGCTTAGAGGTCAGGGCTGAAGCTTTCTTT
-	-	TRBJ1-4	TRBV28	CASQLLGGGREKLFF	TGTGCCAGTCAACTTCTGGGGGGCGGTCGTGAAAAACTGTTTTTT
-	-	TRBJ2-7	TRBV6-5	CASSYRDIDEQYF	TGTGCCAGCAGTTACAGGGACATTGACGAGCAGTACTTC
-	-	TRBJ2-3	TRBV5-1	CASRWGDTQYF	TGCGCCAGCAGGTGGGGGGATACGCAGTATTTT
-	few	TRBJ2-7	TRBV2	CASRDGTREQYF	TGTGCCAGCAGAGATGGGACCCGGGAGCAGTACTTC
-	-	TRBJ2-6	TRBV19	CASSRDGSSFSGANVLTF	TGTGCCAGTAGCCGGGACGGATCGTCGTTCTCTGGGGCCAACGTCCTGACTTTC
TRBD1	-	TRBJ2-1	TRBV19	CASSIAAPTPGQGRNEQFF	TGTGCCAGTAGTATAGCAGCTCCCACCCCGGGACAGGGAAGGAATGAGCAGTTCTTC
TRBD2	-	TRBJ2-7	TRBV7-9	CASSPRTSGTYEQYF	TGTGCCAGCAGCCCTAGGACTAGCGGGACCTACGAGCAGTACTTC
-	-	TRBJ2-1	TRBV5-1	CASSLLLRTASRRGEQFF	TGCGCCAGCAGCTTGTTACTCCGGACAGCTAGTAGGAGGGGTGAGCAGTTCTTC
-	once	TRBJ2-3	TRBV7-6	CASSLGANWGQYF	TGTGCCAGCAGCTTAGGAGCGAACTGGGGGCAGTATTTT
TRBD2	-	TRBJ2-1	TRBV12-5	CASGPASGTSAYNEQFF	TGTGCTAGTGGTCCCGCATCCGGGACTAGCGCCTACAATGAGCAGTTCTTC
TRBD2	-	TRBJ2-3	TRBV19	CASSMPSSGSTDTQYF	TGTGCCAGTAGTATGCCCTCTAGCGGGAGCACAGATACGCAGTATTTT
-	-	TRBJ2-7	TRBV7-2	CASSRTGTGEQYF	TGTGCCAGCAGCCGGACTGGAACTGGCGAGCAGTACTTC
-	-	TRBJ1-5	TRBV27	CASSFQGVGNQPQHF	TGTGCCAGCAGTTTCCAAGGGGTTGGCAATCAGCCCCAGCATTTT
TRBD1	few	TRBJ1-1	TRBV5-1	CASSNTGGVPEAFF	TGCGCCAGCAGCAACACAGGGGGAGTCCCTGAAGCTTTCTTT
-	-	TRBJ1-2	TRBV7-9	CASSLDSNNYGYTF	TGTGCCAGCAGCTTAGACTCGAATAACTATGGCTACACCTTC
-	-	TRBJ2-7	TRBV2	CASSVTLRLLPISSYEQYF	TGTGCCAGCAGTGTCACTTTGAGGTTGCTTCCCATCAGCTCCTACGAGCAGTACTTC
TRBD1	-	TRBJ1-2	TRBV27	CASRDPYRGLYGYTF	TGTGCCAGCAGGGACCCGTACAGGGGCCTCTATGGCTACACCTTC
TRBD2	few	TRBJ2-2	TRBV5-4	CASSLGNIAGAIGELFF	TGTGCCAGCAGCTTGGGCAACATAGCGGGAGCAATCGGGGAGCTGTTTTTT
-	-	TRBJ1-3	TRBV5-4	CASSLGGTLAGNTIYF	TGTGCCAGCAGCTTGGGCGGGACGCTGGCTGGAAACACCATATATTTT
-	-	TRBJ2-2	TRBV4-1	CASSQEQGPGELFF	TGCGCCAGCAGCCAAGAACAGGGTCCCGGGGAGCTGTTTTTT
TRBD2	-	TRBJ2-2	TRBV2	CASNGLAGINTGELFF	TGTGCCAGCAATGGACTAGCGGGAATAAACACCGGGGAGCTGTTTTTT
TRBD1	-	TRBJ2-7	TRBV27	CASSRNPGQGSYEQYF	TGTGCCAGCAGTAGAAACCCGGGACAGGGTTCCTACGAGCAGTACTTC
-	once	TRBJ2-3	TRBV27	CASSLFPVHTQYF	TGTGCCAGCAGTTTATTCCCGGTCCATACGCAGTATTTT
TRBD1	-	TRBJ1-1	TRBV6-1	CASSSGTGGRTEAFF	TGTGCCAGCAGTTCTGGGACAGGGGGACGAACTGAAGCTTTCTTT
-	few	TRBJ2-7	TRBV12-5	CASGFTGNHYEQYF	TGTGCTAGTGGTTTTACCGGGAACCACTACGAGCAGTACTTC
-	-	TRBJ2-5	TRBV5-1	CASSLAGAGQETQYF	TGCGCCAGCAGCTTGGCTGGGGCAGGGCAAGAGACCCAGTACTTC
-	-	TRBJ1-2	TRBV6-1	CASSESQGIHYGYTF	TGTGCCAGCAGTGAGTCCCAGGGCATCCACTATGGCTACACCTTC
TRBD1	-	TRBJ1-5	TRBV6-1	CASSPYGTGRPQHF	TGTGCCAGCAGTCCATACGGGACAGGGCGGCCCCAGCATTTT
TRBD2	-	TRBJ2-3	TRBV5-6	CASHPRRLAGVGTDTQYF	TGTGCCAGCCATCCGAGGCGGCTAGCGGGAGTAGGCACAGATACGCAGTATTTT
-	-	TRBJ2-1	TRBV29-1	CSVVRVGRPYNEQFF	TGCAGCGTCGTGCGAGTGGGGAGGCCCTACAATGAGCAGTTCTTC
-	few	TRBJ1-3	TRBV29-1	CSVDPGDENTIYF	TGCAGCGTTGACCCCGGGGATGAAAACACCATATATTTT
-	-	TRBJ2-5	TRBV6-5	CASSFSRETQYF	TGTGCCAGCAGTTTCTCACGGGAGACCCAGTACTTC
TRBD1	few	TRBJ2-5	TRBV6-5	CASRVDRGSSETQYF	TGTGCCAGCAGAGTGGACAGGGGTTCGTCGGAGACCCAGTACTTC
-	-	TRBJ2-7	TRBV5-1	CASSLDGSDISYEQYF	TGCGCCAGCAGCTTGGATGGTAGCGACATCTCCTACGAGCAGTACTTC
TRBD2	-	TRBJ2-2	TRBV29-1	CSVIGTSGSTGELFF	TGCAGCGTGATCGGGACTAGCGGGAGTACCGGGGAGCTGTTTTTT
-	-	TRBJ2-3	TRBV5-1	CASSSGGREADTQYF	TGCGCCAGCAGCTCAGGTGGCAGGGAAGCAGATACGCAGTATTTT
-	-	TRBJ2-5	TRBV9	CASSPSGLLQETQYF	TGTGCCAGCAGCCCCTCCGGACTACTACAAGAGACCCAGTACTTC
-	-	TRBJ2-6	TRBV11-3	CASSEGFGANVLTF	TGTGCCAGCAGCGAAGGGTTTGGGGCCAACGTCCTGACTTTC
-	-	TRBJ1-1	TRBV11-3	CASSQRRENTEAFF	TGTGCCAGCAGCCAAAGGAGGGAGAACACTGAAGCTTTCTTT
-	-	TRBJ1-6	TRBV14	CASSQVANSPLHF	TGTGCCAGCAGCCAAGTGGCGAATTCACCCCTCCACTTT
TRBD1	-	TRBJ1-1	TRBV10-3	CAISEYRGGTEAFF	TGTGCCATCAGTGAGTACAGGGGGGGCACTGAAGCTTTCTTT
-	-	TRBJ1-2	TRBV7-9	CASSLVVADYGYTF	TGTGCCAGCAGCTTAGTCGTGGCGGACTATGGCTACACCTTC
-	-	TRBJ2-7	TRBV9	CASSVRWEPYEQYF	TGTGCCAGCAGCGTAAGGTGGGAGCCGTACGAGCAGTACTTC
TRBD2	-	TRBJ2-5	TRBV2	CASSSGLQETQYF	TGTGCCAGCAGTTCGGGACTACAAGAGACCCAGTACTTC
-	few	TRBJ1-3	TRBV25-1	CASSAGQDTIYF	TGTGCCAGCAGTGCGGGACAAGACACCATATATTTT
-	-	TRBJ2-5	TRBV5-1	CASSKGEYQETQYF	TGCGCCAGCAGCAAAGGGGAGTACCAAGAGACCCAGTACTTC
TRBD1	-	TRBJ2-7	TRBV7-9	CASSWWDRGNSEQYF	TGTGCCAGCAGCTGGTGGGACAGGGGGAACTCCGAGCAGTACTTC
TRBD1	-	TRBJ1-4	TRBV6-6	CASSRGQGVNEKLFF	TGTGCCAGCAGCAGGGGACAGGGAGTTAATGAAAAACTGTTTTTT
-	few	TRBJ2-7	TRBV15	CATSREGPPAGYEQYF	TGTGCCACCAGCAGAGAGGGACCCCCGGCGGGCTACGAGCAGTACTTC
-	-	TRBJ2-1	TRBV27	CASSLQRGTPNEQFF	TGTGCCAGCAGTTTGCAGAGGGGGACACCGAATGAGCAGTTCTTC
-	-	TRBJ2-1	TRBV7-2	CASSLRVQSYNEQFF	TGTGCCAGCAGCTTAAGAGTACAGTCCTACAATGAGCAGTTCTTC